This TCR beta chain was captured by sequencing in a study of cytomegalovirus exposure and HLA in healthy donors. General observations from the study: What a later analysis showed was that several of the most significant clusters appeared linked to common viral pathogens. HLA alleles showed associations with 16,951 TCR beta sequences in a later analysis, at a 0.05 false discovery rate. Cytomegalovirus association was listed for 164 TCR beta chains.

V gave up 1 base and J gave up 2 bases, with 10 bases separating them. The CDR3 totals 15 residues. CDR1 LGHNA and CDR2 YNFKEQ come from the germline V gene. This clone was found a few times. Antigen specificity is unknown. PCR involved 60 Vbeta and 13 Jbeta primers. In the original analysis: Approximately 10 million shared chains were among approximately 87 million unique TCR beta chains counted in a later analysis. The method was immunoSEQ multiplex PCR; TCRdb's version includes in-frame clones alone and lacks a portion of them. The V and J calls and clone size are taken from that table; D and trimming were inferred from the DNA. In the table there are tens of thousands of clones, about four fifths of which are singletons.

The sample comprised PBMCs. V and J are TRBV4-2 and TRBJ2-3; D gene ambiguous. The clonotype originates from a woman aged 40-49 years in good health and CMV-seropositive. CDR3 in DNA: TGTGCCAGCAGCCAAGTCGAGGCGTCCACAGATACGCAGTATTTT. It is translated as CASSQVEASTDTQYF.